This paragraph reports one T cell receptor beta chain. Its antigen is still unknown. This sample includes further DNA sequences coding for the same CDR3. The CDR3 loop spans 17 amino acids. Between the trimmed V and J ends, which lost 0 bases and 1 base, there was a span of 19 bases. Germline loops: CDR1 GTSNPN, CDR2 SVGIG (reference sequence). This entry belongs to a study of shared clonotypes between healthy human individuals. Notes on the study in general: The study sampled only blood, and tissue repertoires likely differ.

Evenly divided among several immunoSEQ plates was the genomic DNA of each subset. TCRdb's copy holds only in-frame clones and misses some; the assay was immunoSEQ multiplex PCR. The sample holds fewer than 650,000 clones; 70% to 80% are singletons and the top ten take around 12%. The sample taken for sequencing was PBMCs. This clonotype was sampled from a woman aged 40 to 49 in good health. Some clones in this sample may be carry-over from other donors' samples. The genes are TRBV30 and TRBJ2-7; D is possibly TRBD1 (6 bases). This CDR3 is CAWSVNPWTARSYEQYF. CDR3 bases: TGTGCCTGGAGTGTAAACCCCTGGACAGCTAGATCCTACGAGCAGTACTTC.